Shown below are 28 T cell receptor beta chains from a single sample sequenced in a study of early T cells in non-severe SARS-CoV-2 infection. TCRdb itself ran the 5' RACE reads through MiXCR, one entry per CDR3 protein. The data hold just under 30,000 distinct CDR3 sequences, with about 5.5% observed a single time. The sequencing sample was made of whole blood. Receptors originate from an adult who was a healthcare worker with PCR-confirmed SARS-CoV-2 infection or an uninfected control (not recorded which).

This clonotype came up many times. The chain couples TRBV20-1 to TRBJ2-1, with TRBD2 matching 8 bases. Germline V gene sequence: CDR1 DFQATT, CDR2 SNEGSKA (reference sequence). This CDR3 is built from 14 residues. V dropped 0 bases and J dropped 4; count of bases not matched to a gene: 2. CDR3 nucleotides: TGCAGTGCTAGAGACGGGGGGGATTACAATGAGCAGTTCTTC. It is translated as CSARDGGDYNEQFF.

This clonotype is labeled medium-sized. The rearrangement joins TRBV6-1 to TRBJ2-3; 7 bases line up with TRBD2. The CDR3 length is 14 residues. CDR1 is MNHNS and CDR2 is SASEGT in the germline V gene. V dropped 6 bases and J dropped 0; count of bases not matched to a gene: 3. The DNA of the CDR3 is TGTGCCAGCAGCCGGGACTATAGCACAGATACGCAGTATTTT. Amino acids: CASSRDYSTDTQYF.

In its sample, this clonotype was seen many times. This chain links TRBV20-1 with TRBJ2-7; 7 positions agree with TRBD1. Germline V gives CDR1 DFQATT, CDR2 SNEGSKA (reference sequence). V shed 3 bases, J shed 1 base, and the junction held 3 bases outside the gene matches. There are 13 residues in the CDR3. Here the CDR3 reads CSASQQGSYEQYF. The CDR3 bases are TGCAGTGCTAGCCAACAGGGGTCCTACGAGCAGTACTTC.

Ten or more counts support this clonotype. The chain joins TRBV20-1 to TRBJ2-7, with D perhaps TRBD1 (5 bases). CDR3 length: 11 residues. From germline, CDR1 is DFQATT and CDR2 SNEGSKA (reference sequence). V was pared by 6 bases and J by 3 bases, with 9 bases between. The CDR3 here is CSATDNYEQYF. The CDR3 coding sequence is TGCAGTGCCACGGACAACTACGAGCAGTACTTC.

This clonotype was recorded many times. The V and J genes are TRBV6-6 and TRBJ2-5; 8 nucleotides agree with TRBD1. Unmatched junction bases numbered 5, after V lost 8 bases and J lost 3 bases. The germline CDR1 and CDR2 sequences are MNHNY and SVGAGI (reference sequence). The CDR3 is made up of 13 amino acids. CDR3 DNA sequence: TGTGCCAGCGGCGGACAGGGTAAAGAGACCCAGTACTTC. Translation: CASGGQGKETQYF.

With regard to this clonotype: A single base separates this from a much larger clone, so it may be a read error. V and J are TRBV20-1 and TRBJ2-7, with D possibly being TRBD2 (5 bases). Per the germline V gene, CDR1 is DFQATT and CDR2 is SNEGSKA (reference sequence). This CDR3 region has 13 residues. This CDR3 is CSARGGREYGQYF. The CDR3 DNA follows: TGCAGTGCTAGGGGCGGTCGGGAATACGGGCAGTACTTC.

The chain couples TRBV28 to TRBJ2-7; D remains ambiguous. The germline CDR1 and CDR2 sequences are MDHEN and SYDVKM. V shed 5 bases and J shed 7 bases, with 12 bases lying between them. The CDR3 extends over 12 amino acids. CDR3 coding DNA: TGTGCCAGCAGTCCCCTGCGTCGAGAGCAGTACTTC. Translated: CASSPLRREQYF.

This clonotype was counted many times. This sequence joins TRBV5-4 and TRBJ2-7; D tentatively reads TRBD1 or TRBD2 (5 bases each). The length of the CDR3 is 17 residues. V lost 0 bases and J lost 2, with 18 bases in between. Germline CDR1 is SGHNT and CDR2 is YYREEE (reference sequence). This chain's CDR3 is CASSLAFSGPDAYEQYF. In nucleotides, the CDR3 is TGTGCCAGCAGCTTGGCCTTTTCGGGGCCAGACGCCTACGAGCAGTACTTC.

The table lists this clonotype with many counts. The CDR3 DNA sequence: TGTGCCAGCAGCCCCCGGGACAGGGCCTACGAGCAGTACTTC. It codes for CASSPRDRAYEQYF. J is TRBJ2-7 and V is TRBV13, with 9 positions matching TRBD1. The CDR3 contains 14 residues. CDR1 and CDR2 from the germline V gene are PRHDT and FYEKMQ (reference sequence). V was pared by 5 bases and J by 2 bases, with 4 bases of the junction left unmatched.

The gene calls are TRBV5-5 and TRBJ1-5, with a weak D call TRBD1 (5 bases). V was trimmed by 4 bases and J by 3 bases, leaving 11 bases between them. Germline V CDR1 and CDR2: SGHKS, YYEKEE (reference sequence). This CDR3 is built from 14 residues. CDR3 coding DNA: TGTGCCAGCAGCACGGGACCGATCAATCAGCCCCAGCATTTT. Its protein is CASSTGPINQPQHF.

This clonotype was counted many times. The rearrangement joins TRBV27 to TRBJ1-2; the match to TRBD1 covers 8 bases. Germline values: CDR1 MNHEY, CDR2 SMNVEV (reference sequence). CDR3 length equals 15 residues. V was pared by 2 bases and J by 4 bases, with 6 bases of the junction left unmatched. This CDR3 reads CASSLTGQAFYGYTF. CDR3 coding DNA: TGTGCCAGCAGTTTAACGGGACAGGCGTTCTATGGCTACACCTTC.

This clonotype was detected many times. The V call is TRBV20-1, the J call TRBJ2-1; TRBD2 aligns across 13 bases. This CDR3 has 14 amino acids. V lost 7 bases and J lost 5; bases outside the gene matches: 5. Germline CDR1 DFQATT, CDR2 SNEGSKA (reference sequence). CDR3 residues: CSVATSGGNNEQFF. DNA for the CDR3: TGCAGTGTAGCGACTAGCGGGGGGAACAATGAGCAGTTCTTC.

V and J are TRBV20-1 and TRBJ2-1; the match to TRBD2 covers 7 bases. Unmatched junction bases numbered 14, after V lost 0 bases and J lost 0 bases. Germline V gene sequence: CDR1 DFQATT, CDR2 SNEGSKA (reference sequence). The CDR3 spans 19 residues. The CDR3 DNA sequence: TGCAGTGCTAGAGAGACGGTACTAGCGCGCTTCAGCTCCTACAATGAGCAGTTCTTC. Translated: CSARETVLARFSSYNEQFF.

This clonotype was observed many times. The rearrangement uses TRBV9 and TRBJ2-1, with 11 bases matching TRBD1. Germline V CDR1 and CDR2: SGDLS, YYNGEE. The CDR3 has 14 residues. The ends lost 2 bases at V and 7 bases at J; junction bases unmatched: 2. This CDR3 reads CASSVGQGANEQFF. In DNA form, the CDR3 reads TGTGCCAGCAGCGTCGGACAGGGGGCTAATGAGCAGTTCTTC.

This clonotype was observed at least ten times. This sequence joins TRBV19 and TRBJ1-5, with a possible D match to TRBD1 (5 bases). This CDR3 contains 15 residues. The V end was cut by 6 bases, the J end by 1 base, with 13 bases between. Per germline, CDR1 LNHDA and CDR2 SQIVND (reference sequence). The CDR3 loop is CASRTGTPSNQPQHF. The CDR3 coding sequence is TGTGCCAGTAGGACCGGGACTCCGAGCAATCAGCCCCAGCATTTT.

There are many counts of this clonotype. The chain links TRBV10-3 to TRBJ1-2, with D possibly being TRBD1 (6 bases). CDR1 ENHRY and CDR2 SYGVKD come from the germline V gene. CDR3 size: 14 residues. The V end lost 6 bases, the J end lost 0 bases, and 11 bases lay between the germline ends. The CDR3 spells CAIRTGTSNYGYTF. The CDR3 DNA reads as TGTGCCATCAGAACCGGGACATCTAACTATGGCTACACCTTC.

This clonotype has more than one count but fewer than ten. The chain employs TRBV24-1 and TRBJ1-6, with unresolved D. The V end was cut by 7 bases, the J end by 8 bases, with 11 bases between. The CDR3 spans 13 residues. CDR1 is KGHDR, CDR2 SFDVKD, per germline. The CDR3: CATRSTGDSPLHF. CDR3 DNA: TGTGCCACCAGATCGACGGGAGATTCACCCCTCCACTTT.

This clonotype has ten or more counts. This sequence joins TRBV7-6 and TRBJ2-2; TRBD1 or TRBD2 may be the D gene (6 bases each). Germline loops: CDR1 SGHVS, CDR2 FNYEAQ. V shed 5 bases and J shed 10 bases, with 11 bases lying between them. The CDR3 spans 12 residues. The CDR3 region is CASSPRGEELFF. Written as DNA, the CDR3 is TGTGCCAGCAGCCCGAGGGGGGAGGAGCTGTTTTTT. Based on the CDR3 plus reference TRBV7-6 and TRBJ2-2, the full variable domain is GAGVSQSPRYKVTKRGQDVALRCDPISGHVSLYWYRQALGQGPEFLTYFNYEAQQDKSGLPNDRFSAERPEGSISTLTIQRTEQRDSAMYRCASSPRGEELFFGEGSRLTVL.

In its sample, this clonotype was seen many times. The chain links TRBV29-1 to TRBJ2-2; TRBD1 matches 9 bases. Germline V gene lookup returns CDR1 SQVTM and CDR2 ANQGSEA. The CDR3 loop spans 18 amino acids. After removal of 2 bases from V and 4 bases from J, the junction contained 14 bases not matched to a gene. The CDR3 nucleotides are TGCAGCGTTGAAACCCACAGAAAACAGGGGGCGCGCACCGGGGAGCTGTTTTTT. It codes for CSVETHRKQGARTGELFF.

This clonotype has only a few counts. J is TRBJ2-3 and V is TRBV19; a possible D gene is TRBD1 (6 bases). Germline loops: CDR1 LNHDA, CDR2 SQIVND (reference sequence). CDR3 length: 14 residues. Trimming removed 5 bases at V and 1 base at J, with 10 bases between. CDR3: CASSARQGTDTQYF. As DNA, the CDR3 is TGTGCCAGTAGTGCTCGACAGGGCACAGATACGCAGTATTTT.

This clonotype was detected only a few times. The chain links TRBV20-1 to TRBJ2-3; D is possibly TRBD1 (5 bases). Trimming took off 3 bases at V and 3 bases at J, with 13 bases between the two ends. The length of the CDR3 is 14 residues. CDR1 and CDR2 from the germline V gene are DFQATT and SNEGSKA (reference sequence). CDR3 sequence reads: CSASGQGNTDTQYF. The CDR3 DNA reads TGCAGTGCTAGTGGTCAGGGAAATACAGATACGCAGTATTTT.

This clonotype was picked up many times. V gene TRBV5-4 combines with J gene TRBJ1-1, with TRBD1 matching 9 bases. J was trimmed by 5 bases and V by 5 bases; bases with no gene match: 10. Germline V gives CDR1 SGHNT, CDR2 YYREEE (reference sequence). The CDR3 totals 15 residues. The CDR3 coding sequence is TGTGCCAGCAGTCTCCTAACAGGGGGCCAAACTGAAGCTTTCTTT. Its protein product is CASSLLTGGQTEAFF. Full variable domain (outside the CDR3, taken from reference TRBV5-4 and TRBJ1-1): ETGVTQSPTHLIKTRGQQVTLRCSSQSGHNTVSWYQQALGQGPQFIFQYYREEENGRGNFPPRFSGLQFPNYSSELNVNALELDDSALYLCASSLLTGGQTEAFFGQGTRLTVV.

This clonotype has at least ten counts. The J gene is TRBJ2-5, the V gene TRBV7-9; D unclear. Germline CDR1 SEHNR, CDR2 FQNEAQ (reference sequence). V dropped 5 bases and J dropped 5 bases, with 6 bases sitting between them. This CDR3 has 11 residues. The CDR3 is CASSHRETQYF. In DNA, the CDR3 is TGTGCCAGCAGCCACCGGGAGACCCAGTACTTC.

This clonotype was found many times. The chain is built from TRBV11-2 and TRBJ2-2; 10 bases fit TRBD1. Trimming removed 6 bases from V and 4 bases from J; junction bases left unmatched: 17. The CDR3 totals 19 residues. The germline V gene has CDR1 SGHAT and CDR2 FQNNGV. CDR3 sequence: CASSRTGTGVWEATGELFF. CDR3 sequence (DNA): TGTGCCAGCAGTCGTACCGGGACAGGGGTGTGGGAAGCCACCGGGGAGCTGTTTTTT. The whole variable domain, filled in from reference TRBV11-2 and TRBJ2-2, reads EAGVAQSPRYKIIEKRQSVAFWCNPISGHATLYWYQQILGQGPKLLIQFQNNGVVDDSQLPKDRFSAERLKGVDSTLKIQPAKLEDSAVYLCASSRTGTGVWEATGELFFGEGSRLTVL.

This clonotype was seen ten or more times. The chain combines TRBV5-6 with TRBJ1-3, with D hard to call. The V and J ends lost 1 base and 0 bases respectively, with 17 bases between them. The CDR3 is made up of 18 amino acids. Germline CDR1 is SGHDT and CDR2 is YYEEEE. The CDR3 bases are TGTGCCAGCAGCTTGTTCCCAGACTTTACTTACTCTGGAAACACCATATATTTT. This gives the protein CASSLFPDFTYSGNTIYF.

This clonotype was observed many times. The chain uses TRBV27 and TRBJ1-5; D call uncertain. CDR1 and CDR2 from the germline V gene are MNHEY and SMNVEV (reference sequence). The CDR3 is 12 residues long. The V end lost 5 bases, the J end lost 3 bases, and 5 bases lay between the germline ends. The CDR3 region is CASSLPNQPQHF. CDR3 bases: TGTGCCAGCAGTCTACCCAATCAGCCCCAGCATTTT.

This clonotype was observed many times. The chain links TRBV12-3 or TRBV12-4 to TRBJ2-1, with D tentatively TRBD2 (5 bases). The CDR3 loop spans 14 amino acids. V dropped 6 bases and J dropped 8 bases, with 17 bases sitting between them. The CDR3 region has the DNA TGTGCCAGCAGGGAGGTGCGGGTTGAGGATGAGCAGTTCTTC. This codes for CASREVRVEDEQFF.

This clonotype was seen many times. This chain joins TRBV12-3 or TRBV12-4 and TRBJ2-1, with 8 bases aligning to TRBD2. Trimming removed 2 bases from V and 6 bases from J; junction bases left unmatched: 0. The CDR3 loop spans 13 amino acids. The CDR3 DNA sequence: TGTGCCAGCAGTTTACGGGGGGGCAATGAGCAGTTCTTC. Its protein product is CASSLRGGNEQFF.